The 9 T cell receptor beta chains reported below all come from one sample, sequenced in a study of blood T cell repertoires in COVID-19. Clones were sequenced by immunoSEQ multiplex PCR, and TCRdb holds only the in-frame ones, with some missing. The table includes roughly 380,000 clones, roughly 90% detected once. Source material: PBMCs or T cells enriched from blood (not recorded which). These receptor sequences come from a woman in her 30s who had been exposed to COVID-19.

V and J are TRBV7-9 and TRBJ1-1; 8 positions agree with TRBD1. Germline V gives CDR1 SEHNR, CDR2 FQNEAQ (reference sequence). There are 18 residues in the CDR3. The trim removed 3 bases at V and 4 bases at J, leaving 16 bases unmatched. The CDR3 is CASSFRALAGQGGTEAFF. The CDR3 bases are TGTGCCAGCAGCTTTAGAGCGTTGGCCGGACAGGGCGGCACTGAAGCTTTCTTT.

The rearrangement uses TRBV4-2 and TRBJ1-2, with 10 bases aligning to TRBD1. This CDR3 is 15 amino acids long. Germline values: CDR1 LGHNA, CDR2 YNFKEQ. Unmatched junction bases numbered 7, after V lost 1 base and J lost 8 bases. CDR3 bases: TGTGCCAGCAGCCAAGCACTGGGACAGGGGCAAGGCTACACCTTC. Translating it yields CASSQALGQGQGYTF.

The rearrangement links TRBV6-5 to TRBJ2-6, with 8 bases that match TRBD1. This CDR3 contains 15 residues. The germline gives CDR1 MNHEY, CDR2 SVGAGI. The V gene end was trimmed by 7 bases and the J gene end by 2 bases; junction bases not matched to a gene: 4. CDR3 sequence (DNA): TGTGCCAGCAACATACAGGGGGCTGGGGCCAACGTCCTGACTTTC. Amino acids: CASNIQGAGANVLTF.

About this clone itself: The identical CDR3 is also encoded by other nucleotide sequences in the sample. CDR3 DNA: TGTGCCAGCAGCCAAGTTAGCTACGAGCAGTACTTC. This translates into CASSQVSYEQYF. The chain carries TRBV3-1 (or the pseudogene TRBV3-2) and TRBJ2-7, with unresolved D. This CDR3 has 12 amino acids. V was trimmed by 1 base and J by 3 bases, leaving 4 bases between them. Germline V gene lookup returns CDR1 LGHDT and CDR2 YNNKEL (reference sequence).

This chain joins TRBV7-3 and TRBJ2-2; weak D call: TRBD1 (5 bases). Germline values: CDR1 SGHTA, CDR2 FQGTGA. The CDR3 totals 16 residues. V dropped 2 bases and J dropped 2 bases, with 12 bases sitting between them. The CDR3 DNA sequence: TGTGCCAGCAGCTTATTAGGGGCCCGAAACACCGGGGAGCTGTTTTTT. This codes for CASSLLGARNTGELFF.

This clone occurred once. J is TRBJ1-6 and V is TRBV5-1, with D uncertain. V lost 0 bases and J lost 0, with 10 bases in between. This CDR3 spans 17 amino acids. The V gene's germline CDR1 is SGHRS and CDR2 YFSETQ. CDR3 in amino acids: CASSLEYRSSYNSPLHF. The CDR3 bases are TGCGCCAGCAGCTTGGAGTATAGGAGCTCCTATAATTCACCCCTCCACTTT. The full variable domain, in which reference TRBV5-1 and TRBJ1-6 provide the parts outside the CDR3, is KAGVTQTPRYLIKTRGQQVTLSCSPISGHRSVSWYQQTPGQGLQFLFEYFSETQRNKGNFPGRFSGRQFSNSRSEMNVSTLELGDSALYLCASSLEYRSSYNSPLHFGNGTRLTVT.

The rearrangement links TRBV11-2 to TRBJ2-7; perhaps TRBD2 as D (6 bases). The CDR3 loop spans 17 amino acids. The V gene lost 2 bases and the J gene lost 1 base, with 18 bases spanning the gap. Germline-derived CDR1 and CDR2 are SGHAT and FQNNGV. In nucleotides, the CDR3 is TGTGCCAGCAGCTTATGGGATGGAGGGATGGGGTCCTACGAGCAGTACTTC. Encoded protein: CASSLWDGGMGSYEQYF.

The J gene is TRBJ1-1, the V gene TRBV19; TRBD1 might be the D (5 bases). Trimming pared 5 bases from V and 7 bases from J, leaving 11 bases between. CDR3 size: 12 residues. Germline CDR1 and CDR2: LNHDA and SQIVND (reference sequence). CDR3 sequence (DNA): TGTGCCAGTAGTGTGCGGGACTATGAAGCTTTCTTT. Protein: CASSVRDYEAFF.

This chain joins TRBV4-2 and TRBJ2-1; possibly TRBD1 for D (7 bases). V lost 3 bases to trimming and J lost 9 bases, with 24 bases between them. Germline assignment: CDR1 LGHNA and CDR2 YNFKEQ. The CDR3 length is 17 residues. The CDR3 sequence: CASSQNTGTVPGGEQFF. The CDR3 nucleotides are TGTGCCAGCAGCCAGAATACCGGGACAGTTCCCGGGGGTGAGCAGTTCTTC.